The next 13 T cell receptor beta chains were all read from a single sample in a study of CD8 T cells in Susac syndrome. RNA, at 0.5 to 1 ug, was reverse transcribed with random hexamers. Each CDR3 protein gets one entry after TCRdb re-called the immunoSEQ multiplex PCR reads with MiXCR. The sample has roughly 250,000 distinct CDR3 sequences; almost 97% are singletons. The sample was CD4+ T cells from PBMCs. All receptors come from a human donor with Susac syndrome.

This chain links TRBV20-1 with TRBJ2-4; 10 bases line up with TRBD2. The J segment lost 6 bases and the V segment lost 1 base, leaving 9 bases of the junction unmatched. CDR1 and CDR2 from the germline V gene are DFQATT and SNEGSKA (reference sequence). The CDR3 covers 16 residues. DNA of the CDR3: TGCAGTGCTAGAGGGGCTAGCGGGAGTGGGAGAAACATTCAGTACTTC. It yields the protein CSARGASGSGRNIQYF.

DNA for the CDR3: TGTGCCACGTTAAGCTATGAGACTCCGGGGGGAGGCTACACCTTC. Its translation: CATLSYETPGGGYTF. The rearrangement joins TRBV19 to TRBJ1-2, with a tentative D call TRBD1 (5 bases). The V and J ends lost 10 bases and 8 bases respectively, with 26 bases between them. Looked up from germline, CDR1 is LNHDA and CDR2 is SQIVND (reference sequence). This CDR3 has 15 amino acids.

V and J are TRBV5-1 and TRBJ2-7; D perhaps matches TRBD2 (6 bases). V dropped 6 bases and J dropped 2 bases, with 15 bases sitting between them. Germline loops: CDR1 SGHRS, CDR2 YFSETQ. The CDR3 extends over 14 amino acids. CDR3 amino acids: CASTPGTAAYEQYF. DNA of the CDR3: TGCGCCAGCACCCCCGGGACTGCAGCCTACGAGCAGTACTTC.

The CDR3 nucleotides read TGTGCCACCAGTGGGTCAGGGGTGGAGCAGTACTTC. Protein: CATSGSGVEQYF. This chain links TRBV24-1 with TRBJ2-7; the D gene is possibly TRBD1 (6 bases). CDR1 is KGHDR and CDR2 is SFDVKD in the germline V gene. This CDR3 is built from 12 residues. Trimming removed 5 bases at V and 7 bases at J, with 11 bases between.

V is TRBV29-1 and J is TRBJ2-1; D possibly corresponds to TRBD2 (5 bases). Looked up from germline, CDR1 is SQVTM and CDR2 is ANQGSEA. The germline V and J ends were trimmed by 2 bases and 7 bases, with 9 bases remaining between them. This CDR3 region has 12 residues. CDR3 amino acids: CSVESGLNEQFF. In DNA form, the CDR3 reads TGCAGCGTTGAAAGCGGTCTAAATGAGCAGTTCTTC.

V and J are TRBV11-2 and TRBJ2-1; D is perhaps TRBD1 (5 bases). Trimming took off 2 bases at V and 7 bases at J, with 15 bases between the two ends. CDR1 is SGHAT and CDR2 is FQNNGV in the germline V gene. This CDR3 region has 15 residues. As DNA, the CDR3 is TGTGCCAGCAGCTTAACTGGGGCGGTGGGTAATGAGCAGTTCTTC. This encodes CASSLTGAVGNEQFF.

The chain combines TRBV29-1 with TRBJ2-7; D possibly uses TRBD1 or TRBD2 (6 bases each). The V end lost 7 bases, the J end lost 3 bases, and 16 bases lay between the germline ends. The CDR3 has 13 amino acids. Germline CDR1 is SQVTM and CDR2 is ANQGSEA. CDR3 residues: CSANRQEGYEQYF. For the CDR3, the DNA is TGCAGCGCCAACCGACAGGAGGGCTACGAGCAGTACTTC.

The rearrangement joins TRBV20-1 to TRBJ1-1; D is undetermined. This CDR3 spans 13 amino acids. Germline V gene lookup returns CDR1 DFQATT and CDR2 SNEGSKA (reference sequence). Trimming stripped 0 bases from V and 1 base from J, with 6 bases between. The CDR3 sequence: CSARDRENTEAFF. The CDR3 nucleotides are TGCAGTGCTAGAGATCGCGAGAACACTGAAGCTTTCTTT.

The table lists this clonotype with a count of one. The chain is built from TRBV24-1 and TRBJ2-5; D remains ambiguous. The germline CDR1 and CDR2 sequences are KGHDR and SFDVKD. The CDR3 length is 15 residues. V was pared by 7 bases and J by 9 bases, with 23 bases between. The CDR3 region has the DNA TGTGCCACCAGCCCTGCTGGGCCCGCTAAGATGGCCCAGTACTTC. This gives the protein CATSPAGPAKMAQYF.

The J gene is TRBJ1-4, the V gene TRBV20-1, with D unclear. The CDR3 extends over 13 amino acids. The V end was cut by 5 bases, the J end by 6 bases, with 13 bases between. Germline CDR1 reads DFQATT; CDR2 reads SNEGSKA (reference sequence). The CDR3 loop is CSARRSGDEKLFF. CDR3 DNA sequence: TGCAGTGCTCGGCGGAGCGGAGATGAAAAACTGTTTTTT.

This clonotype came up once. V and J are TRBV20-1 and TRBJ2-7; 8 nucleotides line up with TRBD1. The CDR3 covers 14 residues. V lost 3 bases, J lost 4 bases, and 8 bases stayed unmatched. The V gene's germline CDR1 is DFQATT and CDR2 SNEGSKA (reference sequence). DNA for the CDR3: TGCAGTGCTAGTGGGACAGGATCTCAATACGAGCAGTACTTC. It is translated as CSASGTGSQYEQYF.

The genes are TRBV28 and TRBJ2-7, with 10 bases identical to TRBD2. The germline V gene has CDR1 MDHEN and CDR2 SYDVKM. V shed 4 bases and J 1 base; nucleotides not matched to a gene: 10. The CDR3 consists of 17 residues. The CDR3 loop is CASSSPYSGRSSYEQYF. The DNA for the CDR3 is TGTGCCAGCAGTTCCCCCTATAGCGGGAGGTCGTCCTACGAGCAGTACTTC.

The J gene is TRBJ2-5, the V gene TRBV7-9; D is unclear. V lost 4 bases, J lost 4 bases, and 13 bases lay in between. This CDR3 region has 14 residues. Per the germline V gene, CDR1 is SEHNR and CDR2 is FQNEAQ (reference sequence). The CDR3 region is CASSSEAAPETQYF. The CDR3, as DNA: TGTGCCAGCAGCTCCGAGGCCGCCCCAGAGACCCAGTACTTC.